The 10 T cell receptor beta chains below all came from one sample that was sequenced in a study of T cell changes during pregnancy in multiple sclerosis. Clones were read by immunoSEQ multiplex PCR, and TCRdb kept only the in-frame ones, dropping some. The sample has tens of thousands of clones; about 90% are singletons. Sequenced here: peripheral blood, sampled before pregnancy. Source of these receptors: a female donor with multiple sclerosis, enrolled in a pregnancy study.

This clone was observed a few times. The identical CDR3 is also encoded by other nucleotide sequences in the sample. This sequence joins TRBV19 and TRBJ2-2, with a tentative D call TRBD2 (5 bases). Germline loops: CDR1 LNHDA, CDR2 SQIVND (reference sequence). This CDR3 contains 13 residues. V was cut by 10 bases and J by 2 bases, with 11 bases left in between. The CDR3 reads CATRRDNTGELFF. The CDR3 DNA follows: TGTGCCACCCGCCGGGATAACACCGGGGAGCTGTTTTTT. Supplemented by reference TRBV19 and TRBJ2-2, the full variable domain reads DGGITQSPKYLFRKEGQNVTLSCEQNLNHDAMYWYRQDPGQGLRLIYYSQIVNDFQKGDIAEGYSVSREKKESFPLTVTSAQKNPTAFYLCATRRDNTGELFFGEGSRLTVL.

The CDR3 bases are TGCAGCGTTTCCGGGACAGGGGGCGCCCACGAGCAGTACTTC. Its protein product is CSVSGTGGAHEQYF. This rearrangement joins TRBV29-1 to TRBJ2-7, with TRBD1 matching 12 bases. CDR1 and CDR2 from the germline V gene are SQVTM and ANQGSEA. V was pared by 5 bases and J by 5 bases, with 7 bases of the junction left unmatched. This CDR3 is 14 amino acids long.

This clone was seen a single time. The gene calls are TRBV14 and TRBJ1-1, with D unclear. V was trimmed by 3 bases and J by 1 base, leaving 6 bases between them. The CDR3 runs 13 residues. The V gene's germline CDR1 is SGHDN and CDR2 FVKESK. The DNA of the CDR3 is TGTGCCAGCAGCCATGGGAGGAACACTGAAGCTTTCTTT. This sequence encodes CASSHGRNTEAFF. The full variable domain, rest sourced from reference TRBV14 and TRBJ1-1, is EAGVTQFPSHSVIEKGQTVTLRCDPISGHDNLYWYRRVMGKEIKFLLHFVKESKQDESGMPNNRFLAERTGGTYSTLKVQPAELEDSGVYFCASSHGRNTEAFFGQGTRLTVV.

The chain couples TRBV6-5 to TRBJ2-7; TRBD1 aligns across 7 bases. The ends lost 2 bases at V and 5 bases at J; junction bases unmatched: 3. CDR1 and CDR2 from the germline V gene are MNHEY and SVGAGI. This CDR3 is built from 13 residues. The CDR3, as DNA: TGTGCCAGCAGTTACGCGACAGGGAACGAGCAGTACTTC. Residues: CASSYATGNEQYF.

The rearrangement joins TRBV14 to TRBJ1-2; no reliable D call. V lost 2 bases and J lost 3, with 13 bases in between. Germline values: CDR1 SGHDN, CDR2 FVKESK. CDR3 length: 15 amino acids. The CDR3 region has the DNA TGTGCCAGCAGCCAAAATCCAGTCCGGGACTATGGCTACACCTTC. Amino acid sequence: CASSQNPVRDYGYTF.

V is TRBV25-1 and J is TRBJ2-3; TRBD1 matches at 7 bases. With V trimmed by 5 bases and J by 2 bases, 10 bases remained unmatched. The CDR3 spans 16 residues. The germline V gene encodes CDR1 MGHDK and CDR2 SYGVNS. Here the CDR3 DNA reads TGTGCCAGCAGTCTGGGGGACAGCCTAATCACAGATACGCAGTATTTT. It is translated as CASSLGDSLITDTQYF.

The rearrangement joins TRBV13 to TRBJ2-7, with 7 bases that match TRBD1. Germline trimming cut 5 bases from V and 5 bases from J; bases unmatched to any gene: 9. The CDR3 length is 14 residues. Germline V gives CDR1 PRHDT, CDR2 FYEKMQ (reference sequence). In nucleotides, the CDR3 is TGTGCCAGCAGCCCTCGACAGGGCAGGAACGAGCAGTACTTC. Protein: CASSPRQGRNEQYF.

This clone was found a few times. The chain is built from TRBV27 and TRBJ1-3; D is uncertain. The V end was cut by 5 bases, the J end by 4 bases, with 12 bases between. This CDR3 contains 14 residues. Germline assignment: CDR1 MNHEY and CDR2 SMNVEV (reference sequence). The CDR3 loop is CASSPTNPGNTIYF. CDR3 coding DNA: TGTGCCAGCAGTCCCACTAACCCGGGAAACACCATATATTTT.

This rearrangement joins TRBV5-6 to TRBJ2-7; maybe TRBD2 (6 bases). Germline V lookup: CDR1 SGHDT, CDR2 YYEEEE. Trimming took 0 bases from V and 2 from J, leaving 12 bases between them. The CDR3 length is 15 residues. Here the CDR3 DNA reads TGTGCCAGCAGCTTGGTGGGGGGAACAACCTACGAGCAGTACTTC. Translated, it gives CASSLVGGTTYEQYF.

The V call is TRBV5-1, the J call TRBJ1-2, with unresolved D. CDR3 length equals 15 residues. Trimming shortened V by 0 bases and J by 4 bases, and 13 bases separated the two germline ends. CDR1 is SGHRS, CDR2 YFSETQ, per germline. The CDR3 sequence is CASSLDHSEAYGYTF. The CDR3 nucleotides are TGCGCCAGCAGCTTGGACCACTCGGAGGCCTATGGCTACACCTTC. The full variable domain, its missing parts supplied by reference TRBV5-1 and TRBJ1-2, is KAGVTQTPRYLIKTRGQQVTLSCSPISGHRSVSWYQQTPGQGLQFLFEYFSETQRNKGNFPGRFSGRQFSNSRSEMNVSTLELGDSALYLCASSLDHSEAYGYTFGSGTRLTVV.